This is a list of T cell receptor beta chains from one sample in a study of T cells after yellow fever vaccination. TCRdb reanalysed the 5' RACE reads using MiXCR and keeps one entry per CDR3 protein. In the table there are more than 25,000 distinct CDR3 sequences, roughly 4.7% of which are singletons. Sequenced material: PBMCs, either bulk or a sorted T-cell subset (CD4+, CD8+, memory, or dextramer-sorted; not recorded which), taken on the day of the yellow fever booster vaccination. The receptors originated from a man aged 18 to 30 who received the YFV17D yellow fever vaccine. Both conserved end residues are part of each CDR3. The order of the fields is J gene, D gene, clone size, V gene, CDR3 protein, CDR3 DNA. D genes are given only for firm matches. Part of the rows lack a size; the others show once, few, many or a class for expanded clones.

J gene: TRBJ1-2; D gene: .; clone size: .; V gene: TRBV25-1; CDR3 protein: CASSDPGRGDGYTF; CDR3 DNA: TGTGCCAGCAGTGACCCCGGACGGGGGGACGGCTACACCTTC
J gene: TRBJ2-1; D gene: .; clone size: .; V gene: TRBV7-3; CDR3 protein: CASSLQGSGDEQFF; CDR3 DNA: TGTGCCAGCAGCTTACAAGGATCCGGGGATGAGCAGTTCTTC
J gene: TRBJ2-1; D gene: TRBD2; clone size: many; V gene: TRBV10-3; CDR3 protein: CAIRRLAEHNEQFF; CDR3 DNA: TGTGCCATAAGAAGACTAGCGGAACACAATGAGCAGTTCTTC
J gene: TRBJ2-3; D gene: TRBD1; clone size: many; V gene: TRBV6-2/TRBV6-3; CDR3 protein: CATTTGGMTDTQYF; CDR3 DNA: TGTGCCACCACGACAGGGGGCATGACAGATACGCAGTATTTT
J gene: TRBJ2-7; D gene: TRBD1; clone size: many; V gene: TRBV6-1; CDR3 protein: CASSEPTGVYEQYF; CDR3 DNA: TGTGCCAGCAGTGAACCGACAGGGGTTTACGAGCAGTACTTC
J gene: TRBJ2-5; D gene: .; clone size: many; V gene: TRBV12-3/TRBV12-4; CDR3 protein: CASNGDTEIQETQYF; CDR3 DNA: TGTGCCAGCAATGGGGACACGGAAATTCAAGAGACCCAGTACTTC
J gene: TRBJ2-2; D gene: .; clone size: few; V gene: TRBV7-3; CDR3 protein: CASSLGSTGELFF; CDR3 DNA: TGTGCCAGCAGCTTAGGGAGTACCGGGGAGCTGTTTTTT
J gene: TRBJ1-5; D gene: .; clone size: .; V gene: TRBV12-3/TRBV12-4; CDR3 protein: CASSFESGVQHF; CDR3 DNA: TGTGCCAGCAGTTTCGAGTCTGGGGTCCAGCATTTT
J gene: TRBJ2-1; D gene: TRBD1; clone size: few; V gene: TRBV6-1; CDR3 protein: CASSDLVGTGQGYDEQFF; CDR3 DNA: TGTGCCAGCAGTGACTTGGTAGGGACAGGGCAGGGGTATGATGAGCAGTTCTTC
J gene: TRBJ2-7; D gene: .; clone size: .; V gene: TRBV12-3/TRBV12-4; CDR3 protein: CASSATDSLSYEQYF; CDR3 DNA: TGTGCCAGCAGTGCCACGGACAGTCTCTCCTACGAGCAGTACTTC